These 26 T cell receptor beta chains share one sample of origin, sequenced in a study of neurological immune-mediated disorders. TCRdb redid the calling of the 5' RACE reads with MiXCR, one entry per CDR3 protein. Of 32,000 or so distinct CDR3 sequences listed, 12% are singletons. The sequenced sample was PBMCs. The receptors were gathered from a woman aged 55-70 years in good health.

This clonotype came up many times. The rearrangement links TRBV14 to TRBJ2-1; 7 bases line up with TRBD1. V shed 0 bases and J 4 bases; nucleotides not matched to a gene: 6. The CDR3 runs to 16 residues. CDR1 and CDR2 from the germline V gene are SGHDN and FVKESK. In DNA form, the CDR3 reads TGTGCCAGCAGCCAAGACCCCTGGACAGGATACAATGAGCAGTTCTTC. Amino acids: CASSQDPWTGYNEQFF.

This clonotype was detected many times. CDR3 in amino acids: CASSFSPANYGYTF. CDR3 nucleotides: TGTGCCAGCAGTTTTAGTCCGGCGAACTATGGCTACACCTTC. This chain joins TRBV12-3 or TRBV12-4 and TRBJ1-2; D is uncertain. The CDR3 is 14 residues long. Trimming removed 3 bases at V and 2 bases at J, with 10 bases between.

This clonotype was seen many times. The chain combines TRBV12-3 or TRBV12-4 with TRBJ2-5, with 11 bases aligning to TRBD1. The CDR3 runs 16 residues. With 5 bases clipped from V and 5 bases from J, the junction kept 10 bases outside the gene matches. CDR3 residues: CASSLPGTGGFETQYF. CDR3 nucleotide sequence: TGTGCCAGCAGTCTTCCCGGGACAGGGGGTTTTGAGACCCAGTACTTC.

Regarding this clonotype: This may come from a read error, since a much larger clone is one base off. V and J are TRBV7-8 and TRBJ2-2; weak D call: TRBD1 (6 bases). Per germline, CDR1 SGHVS and CDR2 FQNEAQ. The CDR3 is 16 amino acids. CDR3 loop: CASSFEGGSGTGDLFF. CDR3 DNA sequence: TGTGCCAGCAGCTTCGAAGGGGGATCGGGTACCGGGGATCTGTTTTTT.

This clonotype was observed at least ten times. The rearrangement joins TRBV5-5 to TRBJ2-7, with 7 bases lining up with TRBD1. This CDR3 comprises 15 residues. The J segment lost 3 bases and the V segment lost 3 bases, leaving 9 bases of the junction unmatched. Germline V gene data show CDR1 as SGHKS and CDR2 as YYEKEE (reference sequence). The CDR3 DNA reads as TGTGCCAGCAGCTCAGACAGGGTCCTCGACTACGAGCAGTACTTC. It yields the protein CASSSDRVLDYEQYF.

The table lists this clonotype with many counts. The chain combines TRBV7-8 with TRBJ1-2; 8 bases are a match to TRBD1. Per the germline V gene, CDR1 is SGHVS and CDR2 is FQNEAQ. This CDR3 is 15 amino acids long. Losses at the gene ends were 5 bases for V and 4 bases for J; bases not matched to a gene: 9. In DNA form, the CDR3 reads TGTGCCAGCAGCCCCGGACAGGGCCTCCTCTATGGCTACACCTTC. Its protein product is CASSPGQGLLYGYTF.

Many counts were recorded for this clonotype. The genes are TRBV29-1 and TRBJ2-3, with 8 nucleotides matching TRBD1. Trimming cost V 3 bases and J 1 base; bases outside gene matches: 9. The CDR3 is 16 residues long. Germline loops: CDR1 SQVTM, CDR2 ANQGSEA. The CDR3 sequence: CSVDTRQGMGTDTQYF. The CDR3 DNA is TGCAGCGTTGACACGAGACAGGGGATGGGCACAGATACGCAGTATTTT.

This clonotype was detected ten times or more. The V gene is TRBV5-1, the J gene TRBJ2-7; 11 nucleotides line up with TRBD1. The germline CDR1 and CDR2 sequences are SGHRS and YFSETQ. V lost 4 bases to trimming and J lost 5 bases; unmatched junction nucleotides: 5. CDR3 length equals 14 residues. The CDR3 DNA reads TGCGCCAGCAGCGCGGGACAGGGGGTCGACGAGCAGTACTTC. Its protein product is CASSAGQGVDEQYF.

Details on this clonotype: The junction does not match germline at one end; this may be a read error. The chain uses TRBV6-2 or TRBV6-3 and TRBJ1-1, with 8 bases fitting TRBD1. CDR1 and CDR2 (germline): MNHEY, SVGEGT. The CDR3 consists of 14 residues. This CDR3 reads CASSYLDRGTDALF. The CDR3 DNA sequence: TGTGCCAGCAGTTACCTCGACAGGGGTACTGACGCTTTGTTT.

This clonotype was picked up many times. This chain connects TRBV5-1 to TRBJ2-4; a weak D match, TRBD1 (6 bases). The CDR3 is made up of 14 amino acids. Germline V gives CDR1 SGHRS, CDR2 YFSETQ. Trimming removed 0 bases from V and 8 bases from J, with 12 bases in between. CDR3 residues: CASSLARGMDIQYF. The CDR3 DNA is TGCGCCAGCAGCTTGGCCAGGGGTATGGACATTCAGTACTTC.

This clonotype has ten or more counts. The chain joins TRBV20-1 to TRBJ2-7; 7 bases agree with TRBD1. The CDR3 is 15 amino acids. Trimming at V came to 0 bases and at J to 3 bases, leaving 8 bases not matched to a gene. Germline assignment: CDR1 DFQATT and CDR2 SNEGSKA (reference sequence). This chain's CDR3 is CSARDNLDRFYEQYF. CDR3 in DNA: TGCAGTGCTAGAGATAACCTGGACAGGTTCTACGAGCAGTACTTC.

J is TRBJ1-5 and V is TRBV2; D not certain. Trimming cost V 2 bases and J 0 bases, with 5 bases left between them. CDR1 and CDR2 (germline): SNHLY, FYNNEI. This CDR3 comprises 14 residues. For the CDR3, the DNA is TGTGCCAGCAGTGAATCGGTTAGCAATCAGCCCCAGCATTTT. It encodes CASSESVSNQPQHF.

This clonotype was counted at least ten times. The rearrangement joins TRBV12-3 or TRBV12-4 to TRBJ2-1; D remains ambiguous. This CDR3 has 16 residues. V was pared by 3 bases and J by 0 bases, with 12 bases between. CDR3 DNA: TGTGCCAGCAGTTTTCCCTCGAGTAGCTCCTACAATGAGCAGTTCTTC. It specifies CASSFPSSSSYNEQFF.

This clonotype was counted ten times or more. The gene calls are TRBV20-1 and TRBJ2-7; possible D gene TRBD2, 5 bases. The CDR3 has 14 residues. Germline assignment: CDR1 DFQATT and CDR2 SNEGSKA (reference sequence). Trimming cost V 3 bases and J 5 bases, with 17 bases left between them. The CDR3, as DNA: TGCAGTGCTAGTCACGGACTCTCCGGGGACGAGCAGTACTTC. It is translated as CSASHGLSGDEQYF.

At least ten counts were recorded for this clonotype. This chain links TRBV20-1 with TRBJ1-1; D not resolved. The ends were cut back, 5 bases at V and 0 bases at J, with 13 bases in the middle. Germline V lookup: CDR1 DFQATT, CDR2 SNEGSKA (reference sequence). The CDR3 has 14 amino acids. CDR3 in amino acids: CSAGNRHLNTEAFF. The CDR3 DNA follows: TGCAGTGCTGGAAACAGACATTTGAACACTGAAGCTTTCTTT.

At least ten counts were recorded for this clonotype. The V gene is TRBV5-1, the J gene TRBJ2-5; a weak D match, TRBD1 (6 bases). Trimming removed 1 base at V and 5 bases at J, with 12 bases between. From germline, CDR1 is SGHRS and CDR2 YFSETQ. The CDR3 sequence is 14 residues long. In DNA, the CDR3 is TGCGCCAGCAGCTTGCAGGGGAATCAGGAGACCCAGTACTTC. Encoded protein: CASSLQGNQETQYF.

This clonotype was seen ten or more times. The rearrangement uses TRBV6-5 and TRBJ2-2; possibly TRBD1 or TRBD2 for D (6 bases each). This CDR3 has 16 residues. Germline loops: CDR1 MNHEY, CDR2 SVGAGI. V gave up 6 bases and J gave up 4 bases, with 18 bases separating them. CDR3 loop: CASRIQERGPTGELFF. The DNA of the CDR3 is TGTGCCAGCAGAATACAGGAACGGGGGCCCACCGGGGAGCTGTTTTTT.

This clonotype was counted ten times or more. V and J are TRBV7-9 and TRBJ2-1; 13 bases agree with TRBD2. CDR3 length: 14 amino acids. The germline V gene has CDR1 SEHNR and CDR2 FQNEAQ (reference sequence). With 5 bases clipped from V and 9 bases from J, the junction kept 4 bases outside the gene matches. The CDR3 spells CASSPGLAGFEQFF. The CDR3 coding sequence is TGTGCCAGCAGCCCGGGACTAGCGGGGTTTGAGCAGTTCTTC.

This clonotype was counted ten times or more. The rearrangement uses TRBV20-1 and TRBJ2-1; perhaps TRBD2 as D (6 bases). The CDR3 has 14 amino acids. Germline assignment: CDR1 DFQATT and CDR2 SNEGSKA (reference sequence). Trimming pared 6 bases from V and 1 base from J, leaving 13 bases between. CDR3 in amino acids: CSANAGWSYNEQFF. The CDR3 DNA sequence: TGCAGTGCCAATGCGGGGTGGTCCTACAATGAGCAGTTCTTC.

As regards this clonotype: Given the absence of the conserved phenylalanine or tryptophan at the CDR3 end, a read error is likely. The chain employs TRBV6-2 or TRBV6-3 and TRBJ2-1, with D perhaps assigned TRBD1 or TRBD2 (5 bases each). CDR1 and CDR2 (germline): MNHEY, SVGEGT. The CDR3 is 14 amino acids. V dropped 8 bases and J dropped 2 bases, with 13 bases sitting between them. The CDR3 reads CASSTVGAYNEQFL. The CDR3 DNA reads TGTGCCAGCTCGACGGTGGGGGCCTACAATGAGCAGTTCCTC.

Concerning this clonotype itself: A much more abundant neighbour one base away suggests this may be a read error. The gene calls are TRBV29-1 and TRBJ1-2, with D perhaps matching TRBD1 (5 bases). Germline V gene lookup returns CDR1 SQVTM and CDR2 ANQGSEA. The CDR3 runs to 13 residues. In DNA form, the CDR3 reads TGCAGCGTTCTTGAAGGGGCAGATTATGGCGACACCTTC. Its translation is CSVLEGADYGDTF.

In this sample, this clonotype turned up many times. The CDR3 spells CASSITAQHNSPLHF. The DNA of the CDR3 is TGTGCCAGCAGCATAACGGCACAGCATAATTCACCCCTCCACTTT. The chain couples TRBV5-5 to TRBJ1-6; D gene ambiguous. Trimming took 4 bases from V and 5 from J, leaving 13 bases between them. There are 15 residues in the CDR3. Per the germline V gene, CDR1 is SGHKS and CDR2 is YYEKEE (reference sequence). The full variable domain, with the rest looked up from reference TRBV5-5 and TRBJ1-6, is DAGVTQSPTHLIKTRGQQVTLRCSPISGHKSVSWYQQVLGQGPQFIFQYYEKEERGRGNFPDRFSARQFPNYSSELNVNALLLGDSALYLCASSITAQHNSPLHFGNGTRLTVT.

This clonotype has more than one count but fewer than ten. The gene calls are TRBV12-3 or TRBV12-4 and TRBJ2-5, with D tentatively TRBD2 (6 bases). The ends were cut back, 5 bases at V and 7 bases at J, with 14 bases in the middle. This CDR3 has 13 amino acids. CDR3 nucleotides: TGTGCCAGCAGTCCTGGAGGGCTGGGGACCCAGTACTTC. Translating gives CASSPGGLGTQYF.

This clonotype came up many times. The genes are TRBV7-2 and TRBJ2-2, with a possible D match to TRBD1 (5 bases). Germline CDR1 SGHTA, CDR2 FQGNSA. This CDR3 contains 13 residues. Between the trimmed V and J ends, which lost 5 bases and 7 bases, there was a span of 11 bases. Here the CDR3 reads CASSPRQSGELFF. CDR3 coding DNA: TGTGCCAGCAGCCCCCGACAGAGCGGGGAGCTGTTTTTT.

Many counts were recorded for this clonotype. The chain couples TRBV4-3 to TRBJ2-5, with TRBD2 identical over 7 bases. CDR1 is LGHNA, CDR2 YSLEER, per germline. V was pared by 0 bases and J by 2 bases, with 6 bases of the junction left unmatched. The CDR3 length is 16 residues. CDR3 sequence: CASSQDWRGGQETQYF. In DNA form, the CDR3 reads TGCGCCAGCAGCCAAGATTGGCGCGGGGGTCAAGAGACCCAGTACTTC.

At least ten counts were recorded for this clonotype. DNA of the CDR3: TGCAGTGCTAGAGATGCCCAGGTCCGGTCCTACGAGCAGTACTTC. Translation: CSARDAQVRSYEQYF. The rearrangement joins TRBV20-1 to TRBJ2-7, with no clear D. The CDR3 is made up of 15 amino acids. CDR1 is DFQATT and CDR2 is SNEGSKA in the germline V gene (reference sequence). V was clipped by 0 bases and J by 1 base, with 13 bases between them.